This TCR beta chain was found in a study of OX40 agonist ivuxolimab in advanced cancers. General study results and limits: Expanded clones were, on average, more numerous in CD8+ T cells than in CD4+. Among the lowest peripheral clonal expansion occurred in 0.1-3.0 mg/kg partial responders.

Autoimmune disease history or systemic immunosuppression meant exclusion. Peripheral blood came from all dose cohorts at three timepoints. Concerning this clone: Antigen unknown.

Using immunoSEQ multiplex PCR, the repertoire was profiled, and TCRdb retains in-frame clones only, with some absent. Of 100,000 or so clones in the sample, over 75% were seen once. The CDR3 length is 19 residues. J gave up 0 bases and V 6 bases, and 14 bases lay outside the gene matches. Looked up from germline, CDR1 is MNHEY and CDR2 is SMNVEV (reference sequence). This sample comprised CD4+ or CD8+ T cells sorted from blood, obtained in a trial of the OX40 agonist ivuxolimab. The J gene is TRBJ1-3, the V gene TRBV27; TRBD1 matches at 10 bases. This TCR derives from an adult with an advanced solid tumor such as melanoma, head and neck, liver or kidney cancer. This CDR3 is CASRSSGTGVYYSGNTIYF. DNA for the CDR3: TGTGCCAGCAGATCATCCGGGACAGGGGTCTATTACTCTGGAAACACCATATATTTT.